These 32 T cell receptor beta chains were sequenced from one sample in a study of human T cells and chemical hapten exposure. TCRdb reprocessed the RACE reads via MiXCR and lists one record per CDR3 protein. The repertoire has 300,000 to 450,000 distinct CDR3 sequences, roughly 5% of them found once; the top ten carry just over 2.5%. Time point in this sample: pre-sensitization, week 0. This sample's treatment: therapeutic diphenylcyclopropenone sensitization with weekly scalp DPC. The sequences come from whole blood, collected in connection with sensitization to the hapten diphenylcyclopropenone (DPC). The receptor set was obtained from a woman aged 45-65 years with alopecia areata. Some clones in this sample may be carry-over from other donors' samples.

The chain employs TRBV12-3 or TRBV12-4 and TRBJ1-3; no clear D. CDR3 length: 14 residues. V was pared by 3 bases and J by 4 bases, with 10 bases between. CDR3: CASSLTIAGNTIYF. For the CDR3, the DNA is TGTGCCAGCAGTTTGACAATTGCAGGAAACACCATATATTTT.

The chain links TRBV30 to TRBJ2-7; D is undetermined. Trimming pared 4 bases from V and 3 bases from J, leaving 16 bases between. The length of the CDR3 is 14 residues. Germline loops: CDR1 GTSNPN, CDR2 SVGIG (reference sequence). The CDR3 reads CAWTQRGWSYEQYF. CDR3 DNA: TGTGCCTGGACCCAACGAGGTTGGAGCTACGAGCAGTACTTC.

This clonotype was seen ten or more times. The chain carries TRBV6-2 or TRBV6-3 and TRBJ2-3; perhaps TRBD2 as D (6 bases). The CDR3 contains 16 residues. V was trimmed by 6 bases and J by 3 bases, leaving 19 bases between them. The V gene's germline CDR1 is MNHEY and CDR2 SVGEGT. CDR3 in DNA: TGTGCCAGCAGAAACGGGGCGGGAAAAGGGACAGATACGCAGTATTTT. It specifies CASRNGAGKGTDTQYF.

The chain couples TRBV5-4 to TRBJ1-6; D is unclear. Germline values: CDR1 SGHNT, CDR2 YYREEE (reference sequence). Between the trimmed V and J ends, which lost 2 bases and 7 bases, there was a span of 10 bases. The CDR3 is 14 residues long. The CDR3 reads CASSLGVTNSPLHF. The CDR3 bases are TGTGCCAGCAGCTTAGGTGTTACGAATTCACCCCTCCACTTT.

This clonotype occurred a few times. This chain joins TRBV7-2 and TRBJ2-1, with D perhaps assigned TRBD1 or TRBD2 (6 bases each). CDR1 and CDR2 (germline): SGHTA, FQGNSA. This CDR3 is built from 16 residues. V was trimmed by 8 bases and J by 9 bases, leaving 26 bases between them. The DNA for the CDR3 is TGTGCCAGCTCCTCTCCGGGACTGAGGGGGTTGGGTGAGCAGTTCTTC. Its translation is CASSSPGLRGLGEQFF.

The CDR3 DNA reads as TGTGCCAGCAGACAGGCGAATGAAAAACTGTTTTTT. The encoded protein is CASRQANEKLFF. The chain is built from TRBV7-9 and TRBJ1-4, with D possibly being TRBD1 (5 bases). Germline V gives CDR1 SEHNR, CDR2 FQNEAQ (reference sequence). Trimming shortened V by 6 bases and J by 5 bases, and 7 bases separated the two germline ends. CDR3 length: 12 residues. Filled out from reference TRBV7-9 and TRBJ1-4, the complete variable domain reads DTGVSQNPRHKITKRGQNVTFRCDPISEHNRLYWYRQTLGQGPEFLTYFQNEAQLEKSRLLSDRFSAERPKGSFSTLEIQRTEQGDSAMYLCASRQANEKLFFGSGTQLSVL.

The chain joins TRBV12-3 or TRBV12-4 to TRBJ2-4; TRBD2 agrees at 8 bases. Trimming cost V 7 bases and J 1 base; bases outside gene matches: 6. The CDR3 extends over 15 amino acids. The CDR3 here is CASTLSGTAKNIQYF. Written as DNA, the CDR3 is TGTGCCAGCACTCTTAGCGGGACGGCCAAAAACATTCAGTACTTC.

This clonotype was seen ten or more times. This chain uses TRBV27 with TRBJ1-1, with D possibly TRBD1 on 6 matching bases. There are 14 residues in the CDR3. V dropped 6 bases and J dropped 1 base, with 12 bases sitting between them. Per germline, CDR1 MNHEY and CDR2 SMNVEV (reference sequence). CDR3 in amino acids: CASSLDRQNTEAFF. The CDR3 DNA sequence: TGTGCCAGCAGCCTGGACAGACAGAACACTGAAGCTTTCTTT.

This clonotype was seen repeatedly, ten times or more. The chain is built from TRBV29-1 and TRBJ2-7; no definite D call. The germline V gene encodes CDR1 SQVTM and CDR2 ANQGSEA. Trimming removed 5 bases from V and 2 bases from J, with 16 bases in between. The CDR3 totals 14 residues. CDR3 sequence reads: CSVLVLVGTYEQYF. The CDR3 DNA sequence: TGCAGCGTTCTGGTTTTGGTAGGAACCTACGAGCAGTACTTC.

The chain couples TRBV12-3 or TRBV12-4 to TRBJ2-1, with D maybe TRBD1 (5 bases). V was trimmed by 3 bases and J by 10 bases, leaving 10 bases between them. This CDR3 is 12 amino acids long. In DNA form, the CDR3 reads TGTGCCAGCAGTTTTATTCCAGGGGAGCAGTTCTTC. Residues: CASSFIPGEQFF.

This chain joins TRBV9 and TRBJ2-3; 9 nucleotides align to TRBD2. Trimming removed 0 bases from V and 2 bases from J; junction bases left unmatched: 10. Germline assignment: CDR1 SGDLS and CDR2 YYNGEE. The CDR3 sequence is 18 residues long. The CDR3 loop reads CASSVGPSTSGYTDTQYF. The CDR3 region has the DNA TGTGCCAGCAGCGTAGGGCCTTCTACTAGCGGGTACACAGATACGCAGTATTTT.

This clonotype was seen ten or more times. The rearrangement joins TRBV7-7 to TRBJ2-3, with D perhaps TRBD1 (6 bases). V dropped 5 bases and J dropped 3 bases, with 15 bases sitting between them. Germline loops: CDR1 SSHAT, CDR2 FNYEAQ (reference sequence). This CDR3 contains 15 residues. CDR3: CASSPGAGVTDTQYF. The CDR3 DNA follows: TGTGCCAGCAGCCCGGGCGCAGGGGTGACAGATACGCAGTATTTT.

This clonotype was recorded many times. The CDR3 DNA follows: TGTGCCAGCAGCCAACCGGACAGCTATAATTCACCCCTCCACTTT. This codes for CASSQPDSYNSPLHF. The chain couples TRBV7-9 to TRBJ1-6; D possibly corresponds to TRBD1 (6 bases). This CDR3 is 15 amino acids long. Trimming pared 5 bases from V and 3 bases from J, leaving 11 bases between. The germline CDR1 and CDR2 sequences are SEHNR and FQNEAQ (reference sequence).

This clonotype showed up many times. The junction departs from the called germline gene at one end, perhaps through a read error. The chain uses TRBV6-5 and TRBJ2-7, with D unclear. The germline gives CDR1 MNHEY, CDR2 SVGAGI. This CDR3 contains 11 residues. The CDR3 DNA is TGTGCCAGCAGCTACCGCCTCCTCTGGGTGTTC. It specifies CASSYRLLWVF.

This clonotype was observed many times. The chain links TRBV12-3 or TRBV12-4 to TRBJ1-1; D unclear. The CDR3 is made up of 13 amino acids. Trimming pared 3 bases from V and 0 bases from J, leaving 5 bases between. In DNA form, the CDR3 reads TGTGCCAGCAGTTTGAGGGTGAACACTGAAGCTTTCTTT. This translates into CASSLRVNTEAFF.

This clonotype was detected many times. The CDR3, as DNA: TGTGCCAGCAGTGGGTACAATGAGCAGTTCTTC. This encodes CASSGYNEQFF. The gene calls are TRBV25-1 and TRBJ2-1; D gene ambiguous. The germline V gene encodes CDR1 MGHDK and CDR2 SYGVNS. Trimming shortened V by 4 bases and J by 4 bases, and 2 bases separated the two germline ends. The CDR3 totals 11 residues.

This clonotype has ten or more counts. The chain joins TRBV28 to TRBJ2-7, with D perhaps assigned TRBD1 or TRBD2 (5 bases each). V was trimmed by 3 bases and J by 6 bases, leaving 18 bases between them. The germline gives CDR1 MDHEN, CDR2 SYDVKM. The CDR3 runs to 15 residues. The CDR3 DNA sequence: TGTGCCAGCAGTTTTAGGGGAGCCACCCAAAGCGAGCAGTACTTC. Its protein product is CASSFRGATQSEQYF.

This clonotype was seen at least ten times. The chain joins TRBV11-3 to TRBJ2-3; perhaps TRBD2 as D (5 bases). This CDR3 is 14 amino acids long. Trimming pared 5 bases from V and 4 bases from J, leaving 13 bases between. CDR1 is SGHNT and CDR2 is YENEEA in the germline V gene. The CDR3 sequence is CASSAGQRPDTQYF. As DNA, the CDR3 is TGTGCCAGCAGCGCCGGGCAGCGGCCAGATACGCAGTATTTT.

This clonotype has at least ten counts. This chain uses TRBV29-1 with TRBJ2-1; 7 nucleotides line up with TRBD1. The CDR3 has 16 residues. The junction had 6 bases not matched to a gene; V was cut back by 0 bases and J by 1 base. Germline values: CDR1 SQVTM, CDR2 ANQGSEA. The DNA for the CDR3 is TGCAGCGTTGAAGATCCTGACAGGGAGTCCTACAATGAGCAGTTCTTC. Translating gives CSVEDPDRESYNEQFF.

This clonotype was counted at least ten times. V is TRBV19 and J is TRBJ2-1, with TRBD2 matching 10 bases. CDR1 is LNHDA and CDR2 is SQIVND in the germline V gene (reference sequence). The length of the CDR3 is 16 residues. V lost 9 bases to trimming and J lost 4 bases; unmatched junction nucleotides: 12. The DNA for the CDR3 is TGTGCCAGCGGCTGGCGGGCTAGCGGGGGTTACAATGAGCAGTTCTTC. It encodes CASGWRASGGYNEQFF.

This clonotype was picked up many times. V and J are TRBV15 and TRBJ1-1; D remains ambiguous. The germline V and J ends were trimmed by 0 bases and 6 bases, with 11 bases remaining between them. This CDR3 spans 14 amino acids. CDR1 is LNHNV and CDR2 is YYDKDF in the germline V gene (reference sequence). CDR3 sequence (DNA): TGTGCCACCAGCAGAGATCTCGGTCCCGCTGAAGCTTTCTTT. Its translation is CATSRDLGPAEAFF.

With regard to this clonotype: This may be a read error: a much more frequent sequence differs by one nucleotide. The CDR3 coding sequence is TGTGCCAGCAGCCCGGCCAGATATAATTCACCCCCCCACTTT. This sequence encodes CASSPARYNSPPHF. This chain connects TRBV3-1 to TRBJ1-6; D unclear. The CDR3 is made up of 14 amino acids. Germline CDR1 and CDR2: LGHDT and YNNKEL (reference sequence).

This clonotype has ten or more counts. The genes are TRBV12-3 or TRBV12-4 and TRBJ2-1; 13 bases are a match to TRBD2. This CDR3 spans 16 amino acids. With V trimmed by 5 bases and J by 3 bases, 4 bases remained unmatched. The CDR3 spells CASSPLAGGGYNEQFF. CDR3 DNA sequence: TGTGCCAGCAGTCCACTAGCGGGAGGGGGCTACAATGAGCAGTTCTTC.

This clonotype was seen a few times. The CDR3 sequence is CASSLSPSFRTGIRQPQHF. Here the CDR3 DNA reads TGTGCCAGCAGTTTATCCCCCTCCTTCAGGACAGGGATTCGGCAGCCCCAGCATTTT. The chain employs TRBV28 and TRBJ1-5; 8 bases are shared with TRBD1. With 1 base clipped from V and 7 bases from J, the junction kept 18 bases outside the gene matches. Germline V lookup: CDR1 MDHEN, CDR2 SYDVKM. The CDR3 has 19 amino acids.

The chain has TRBV5-1 and TRBJ2-5; 11 bases agree with TRBD2. J lost 1 base, V lost 4 bases, and 9 bases had no gene match. Germline CDR1 and CDR2: SGHRS and YFSETQ. The CDR3 covers 17 residues. This chain's CDR3 is CASSGATSGGTQETQYF. CDR3 coding DNA: TGCGCCAGCAGCGGGGCTACTAGCGGGGGAACCCAAGAGACCCAGTACTTC.

This clonotype has at least ten counts. The chain couples TRBV7-2 to TRBJ1-2; D remains ambiguous. The CDR3 length is 15 residues. Deletions cut 5 bases from V and 9 bases from J, with 22 bases between. Germline CDR1 and CDR2: SGHTA and FQGNSA. CDR3 nucleotides: TGTGCCAGCAGCCCTATTAGTGCTCCAACGAGTAGCTACACCTTC. Amino acids: CASSPISAPTSSYTF.

The chain combines TRBV2 with TRBJ2-3; 8 nucleotides agree with TRBD1. The junction had 5 bases not matched to a gene; V was cut back by 2 bases and J by 1 base. CDR3 length equals 16 residues. Germline V gene sequence: CDR1 SNHLY, CDR2 FYNNEI. As DNA, the CDR3 is TGTGCCAGCAGTGAAACAGCGGACAGGGGCACAGATACGCAGTATTTT. This translates into CASSETADRGTDTQYF. The variable domain in full, completed from reference TRBV2 and TRBJ2-3, reads EPEVTQTPSHQVTQMGQEVILRCVPISNHLYFYWYRQILGQKVEFLVSFYNNEISEKSEIFDDQFSVERPDGSNFTLKIRSTKLEDSAMYFCASSETADRGTDTQYFGPGTRLTVL.

This clonotype was seen at least ten times. The chain combines TRBV6-2 or TRBV6-3 with TRBJ2-7; 10 bases align to TRBD1. The V gene's germline CDR1 is MNHEY and CDR2 SVGEGT. This CDR3 comprises 15 residues. J lost 4 bases, V lost 4 bases, and 7 bases had no gene match. CDR3 DNA: TGTGCCAGCAGTTCGCCGGGACAGGGGATATACGAGCAGTACTTC. Residues: CASSSPGQGIYEQYF.

The rearrangement uses TRBV30 and TRBJ2-1; D possibly corresponds to TRBD2 (6 bases). From germline, CDR1 is GTSNPN and CDR2 SVGIG (reference sequence). The CDR3 contains 16 residues. Trimming took off 0 bases at V and 0 bases at J, with 12 bases between the two ends. The CDR3 loop is CAWSVKRASSYNEQFF. The CDR3 nucleotides read TGTGCCTGGAGTGTAAAGCGGGCTAGCTCCTACAATGAGCAGTTCTTC.

V gene TRBV7-8 combines with J gene TRBJ1-6; possibly TRBD1 for D (6 bases). CDR1 and CDR2 (germline): SGHVS, FQNEAQ. This CDR3 is built from 16 residues. With 7 bases removed from V and 4 bases from J, the gap between germline ends came to 17 bases. This CDR3 is CASTPRGRGYNSPLHF. In nucleotides, the CDR3 is TGTGCCAGCACCCCAAGGGGCAGGGGATATAATTCACCCCTCCACTTT.

This clonotype was seen a handful of times. V and J are TRBV5-1 and TRBJ2-3, with D perhaps matching TRBD1 (5 bases). The germline CDR1 and CDR2 sequences are SGHRS and YFSETQ. Trimming took off 8 bases at V and 0 bases at J, with 16 bases between the two ends. The CDR3 length is 15 residues. CDR3 loop: CASNGAATSTDTQYF. The CDR3 nucleotides read TGCGCCAGTAATGGGGCAGCTACTAGCACAGATACGCAGTATTTT. The full variable domain, rest sourced from reference TRBV5-1 and TRBJ2-3, is KAGVTQTPRYLIKTRGQQVTLSCSPISGHRSVSWYQQTPGQGLQFLFEYFSETQRNKGNFPGRFSGRQFSNSRSEMNVSTLELGDSALYLCASNGAATSTDTQYFGPGTRLTVL.

The chain couples TRBV20-1 to TRBJ1-4; TRBD1 agrees at 7 bases. CDR3 length: 15 residues. Germline CDR1 is DFQATT and CDR2 is SNEGSKA (reference sequence). V trimming: 6 bases; J trimming: 3 bases; junction bases outside the gene matches: 10. CDR3: CSAFDREDANEKLFF. CDR3 in DNA: TGCAGTGCCTTCGACAGGGAGGATGCTAATGAAAAACTGTTTTTT.